This T cell receptor beta chain was obtained from a study of shared clonotypes between healthy human individuals. The wider study: Aged 18 to 49, the donors were a couple of women and three men.

The donor cohort consisted entirely of Caucasian adults residing in Nashville, Tennessee. The study separated CD4+ cells into CD45RA+ naive and CD45RA-negative memory subsets. Profiling relied on immunoSEQ multiplex PCR, and the TCRdb table lists in-frame clones only, not all of them. The table lists about 730,000 clones, roughly two thirds of them singletons. Germline CDR1 and CDR2: SGHAT and FQNNGV. V dropped 1 base and J dropped 0 bases, with 13 bases sitting between them. The CDR3 is 16 residues long. This chain joins TRBV11-2 and TRBJ2-7; D possibly corresponds to TRBD2 (6 bases). The specimen was memory CD4+ T cells sorted from blood. Described subset: CD45RA-negative fraction. The source of this sequence is a woman in her 30s in good health. CDR3 in DNA: TGTGCCAGCAGCTTAGCACTAGCTAGTCCCTCCTACGAGCAGTACTTC. Amino acids: CASSLALASPSYEQYF.